The 7 T cell receptor beta chains reported below all come from one sample, sequenced in a study of T-cell reconstitution after alpha-beta-depleted transplantation in children (dated by TCRdb to 2016 to 2017). Receptor libraries were prepared by PCR. Sequenced on an Illumina HiSeq 2500. To normalize quantification of the TCRbeta repertoire, the TCR libraries were built with molecular barcoding that relied on unique molecular identifiers. TCRdb itself trimmed the public reads at Q25 with fastp, ran MiXCR and retained productive beta chains. Identical CDR3 proteins give one entry, which carries the most common genes and DNA. The sample table records approximately 150,000 distinct CDR3 sequences; 7.5% to 9% of these occur just once. Roughly 18% of the sample comes from the top ten. Reading the label with the study, this specimen's treatment or condition is: allogeneic hematopoietic cell transplantation with graft depleted of TCRalphabeta T cells and CD19 B cells.

The material sequenced was PBMCs, mostly from graft donor cells, taken 180 days after TCRalphabeta/CD19-depleted stem cell transplant. The receptors originated from a female patient aged 2 to 10 who had a stem cell transplant for congenital amegakaryocytic thrombocytopenia, so the T cells may come from the graft donor.

This clonotype was counted ten times or more. V and J are TRBV20-1 and TRBJ2-6; no definite D call. This CDR3 is built from 14 residues. V was clipped by 6 bases and J by 0 bases, with 9 bases between them. Germline loops: CDR1 DFQATT, CDR2 SNEGSKA (reference sequence). In DNA form, the CDR3 reads TGCAGTGCGCCCGAATACTCTGGGGCCAACGTCCTGACTTTC. Its translation is CSAPEYSGANVLTF.

This clonotype was counted at least ten times. The chain recombines TRBV24-1 with TRBJ2-3, with 13 bases matching TRBD2. The CDR3 covers 16 residues. Germline CDR1 KGHDR, CDR2 SFDVKD. V shed 3 bases, J shed 9 bases, and the junction held 8 bases outside the gene matches. The CDR3 loop is CATSDGTSGRAGTQYF. The CDR3 DNA reads TGTGCCACCAGTGATGGTACTAGCGGGAGGGCCGGAACGCAGTATTTT.

This clonotype was counted between two and nine times. This rearrangement joins TRBV7-3 to TRBJ2-4; 8 positions match TRBD1. V shed 1 base and J 6 bases; nucleotides not matched to a gene: 5. Germline V lookup: CDR1 SGHTA, CDR2 FQGTGA. There are 15 residues in the CDR3. CDR3 loop: CASSLNAGTGNIQYF. DNA of the CDR3: TGTGCCAGCAGCTTAAACGCGGGGACAGGAAACATTCAGTACTTC.

This clonotype was counted ten times or more. V and J are TRBV6-2 or TRBV6-3 and TRBJ2-2, with D perhaps assigned TRBD1 or TRBD2 (5 bases each). Trimming took 10 bases from V and 7 from J, leaving 13 bases between them. The CDR3 is 12 residues long. Per the germline V gene, CDR1 is MNHEY and CDR2 is SVGEGT. The CDR3 DNA sequence: TGTGCCACCCATGGGGGATTCGGGGAGCTGTTTTTT. Translating it yields CATHGGFGELFF.

This chain links TRBV7-3 with TRBJ2-4, with D possibly TRBD1 on 5 matching bases. The CDR3 runs to 13 residues. The V and J ends lost 6 bases and 8 bases respectively, with 14 bases between them. Germline assignment: CDR1 SGHTA and CDR2 FQGTGA. As DNA, the CDR3 is TGTGCCAGCAGTCCAACGACAGAAGACATTCAGTACTTC. Amino acid sequence: CASSPTTEDIQYF.

The table lists this clonotype with a few counts. The chain combines TRBV5-4 with TRBJ2-5, with a possible D match to TRBD2 (6 bases). Looked up from germline, CDR1 is SGHNT and CDR2 is YYREEE (reference sequence). The V end was cut by 4 bases, the J end by 3 bases, with 19 bases between. This CDR3 is 16 amino acids long. The CDR3 spells CASSTPPGVGEETQYF. The CDR3 region has the DNA TGTGCCAGCAGCACACCCCCGGGGGTGGGGGAAGAGACCCAGTACTTC.

This clonotype was seen at least ten times. The chain carries TRBV28 and TRBJ2-7; D possibly corresponds to TRBD2 (5 bases). The CDR3 loop spans 18 amino acids. Trimming removed 7 bases at V and 0 bases at J, with 25 bases between. Germline CDR1 and CDR2: MDHEN and SYDVKM. This CDR3 is CASNKYLHRGKSSYEQYF. The DNA of the CDR3 is TGTGCCAGCAACAAATACCTTCATCGGGGTAAAAGCTCCTACGAGCAGTACTTC.